The rows below give T cell receptor beta chains drawn from one sample of a study of persistence of HIV-infected CD4 T cells. For these TCRs, the target antigens are not known. Using immunoSEQ multiplex PCR, the repertoire was profiled, and TCRdb retains in-frame clones only, with some absent. The sample lists more than 15,000 clones, around 78% occurring once. Specimen: CD4+ T cells sorted from PBMCs after approximately 19-hour stimulation, collected from a patient who received antiretroviral therapy. All receptors derive from an adult man with HIV who was CMV-seropositive. The CDR3 runs from the conserved cysteine through the conserved F or W. D genes are given only for firm matches. Only some rows state a clone size, as once, few, many or a class for expanded clones.

D	V	size	J	DNA	CDR3
-	TRBV19	once	TRBJ2-3	TGTGCCAGTAGTAATCTAGCGCGCACAGATACGCAGTATTTT	CASSNLARTDTQYF
TRBD1	TRBV6-1	-	TRBJ1-5	TGTGCCAGCAGTGAAAGACTGGACAGGGATAGCAATCAGCCCCAGCATTTT	CASSERLDRDSNQPQHF
-	TRBV6-6	-	TRBJ1-1	TGTGCCAGCAGTTTTAGGGCCGATTCGGGGAACACTGAAGCTTTCTTT	CASSFRADSGNTEAFF
-	TRBV6-2/TRBV6-3	-	TRBJ2-2	TGTGCCAGCAGCCCTGGGGGGGGCCATTTTGGGTTTGGGGAGCTGTTTTTT	CASSPGGGHFGFGELFF
TRBD1	TRBV2	-	TRBJ1-2	TGTGCCAGCAGTAACACAGGGGGTGATGGCTACACCTTC	CASSNTGGDGYTF
TRBD1	TRBV29-1	-	TRBJ1-2	TGCAGCGTCGGACAGGGGTCGGGAGGCTACACCTTC	CSVGQGSGGYTF
-	TRBV6-5	-	TRBJ2-3	TGTGCCAGCAGTTCCGGACAGCGTACGCAGTATTTT	CASSSGQRTQYF
TRBD1	TRBV5-1	-	TRBJ2-3	TGCGCCAGCAGCTTGGCCGCCCAGGGGGCTACAGATACGCAGTATTTT	CASSLAAQGATDTQYF
-	TRBV19	-	TRBJ1-2	TGTGCCAGTAGTTTAGACGCAGAAAGAGGGGCCAACTATGGCTACACCTTC	CASSLDAERGANYGYTF
TRBD1	TRBV18	-	TRBJ1-2	TGTGCCAGCTCACCTCTGGGACAGGGGGACTATGGCTACACCTTC	CASSPLGQGDYGYTF
TRBD1	TRBV19	-	TRBJ1-5	TGTGCCAGTAGTTCCAGGGGGAGTAGCAATCAGCCCCAGCATTTT	CASSSRGSSNQPQHF
-	TRBV5-1	-	TRBJ1-6	TGCGCCAGCAGCTTGGTCTCCAGGAATAATTCACCCCTCCACTTT	CASSLVSRNNSPLHF
-	TRBV19	-	TRBJ1-3	TGTGCCAGTAGTATTCAGCCTCTCTCTGGAAACACCATATATTTT	CASSIQPLSGNTIYF
-	TRBV9	few	TRBJ1-6	TGTGCCAGCAGCGTAGAGGGGAATTCACCCCTCCACTTT	CASSVEGNSPLHF
-	TRBV28	-	TRBJ1-6	TGTGCCAGCAGTTTATTTAGCGGGACGACGTATAATTCACCCCTCCACTTT	CASSLFSGTTYNSPLHF
TRBD1	TRBV7-9	few	TRBJ2-7	TGTGCCAGCACGCGGGACAGGGTCGCCTACGAGCAGTACTTC	CASTRDRVAYEQYF
-	TRBV9	-	TRBJ1-1	TGTGCCAGCAGCGCCCGGGACATGAACACTGAAGCTTTCTTT	CASSARDMNTEAFF
-	TRBV6-1	-	TRBJ1-5	TGTGCCAGCAGTGAAGTCAGGGGACAGCCCCAGCATTTT	CASSEVRGQPQHF
-	TRBV6-5	-	TRBJ2-5	TGTGCCAGCACAGGAGGGTCCCAAGAGACCCAGTACTTC	CASTGGSQETQYF
TRBD1	TRBV19	-	TRBJ1-4	TGTGCCAGTAGTGGCATCGGGACAGGGCGGAGTAATGAAAAACTGTTTTTT	CASSGIGTGRSNEKLFF
-	TRBV9	-	TRBJ1-1	TGTGCCAGCAGCCCGAGACCGAACACTGAAGCTTTCTTT	CASSPRPNTEAFF
-	TRBV3-1/TRBV3-2	-	TRBJ2-7	TGTGCCAGCAGCCATTGGAAAGGCGACTTACTCTCCAACGAGCAGTACTTC	CASSHWKGDLLSNEQYF
-	TRBV13	-	TRBJ2-3	TGTGCCAGCAGCTCCGGGACGAGAGCCACAGATACGCAGTATTTT	CASSSGTRATDTQYF
TRBD1	TRBV18	-	TRBJ1-2	TGTGCCAGCTCACTACGGACAGGGGCATCTGGCTACACCTTC	CASSLRTGASGYTF
-	TRBV7-8	-	TRBJ2-3	TGTGCCAGCAGCCCCCGGGCAGATACGCAGTATTTT	CASSPRADTQYF
-	TRBV5-4	once	TRBJ2-7	TGTGCCAGCAGCGCTTCAGGGGCGTATGGAGGCGAGCAGTACTTC	CASSASGAYGGEQYF
-	TRBV4-2	medium-sized	TRBJ2-3	TGTGCCAGCAGCCAAGGTGGCTCCGGCACAGATACGCAGTATTTT	CASSQGGSGTDTQYF
TRBD1	TRBV6-5	-	TRBJ1-5	TGTGCCAGCAGTTTTACAGGGGGCGGGGATCAGCCCCAGCATTTT	CASSFTGGGDQPQHF
-	TRBV29-1	-	TRBJ1-3	TGCAGCGTCAAATCTGGGCGAGGAAACACCATATATTTT	CSVKSGRGNTIYF
TRBD2	TRBV5-1	-	TRBJ2-1	TGCGCCAGCAGTCTAGCGGGGGCCCTAAGGGGGTTAAACAATGAGCAGTTCTTC	CASSLAGALRGLNNEQFF
-	TRBV19	-	TRBJ1-6	TGTGCCAGTAGTCCGAGGGTTGAGGGTAATTCACCCCTCCACTTT	CASSPRVEGNSPLHF
-	TRBV6-6	-	TRBJ1-2	TGTGCCAGCAGTTGGGTCAGGGGAGGCTACACCTTC	CASSWVRGGYTF
TRBD1	TRBV7-9	-	TRBJ2-2	TGTGCCAGCAGCTCCGGGACAGGCGAGAACACCGGGGAGCTGTTTTTT	CASSSGTGENTGELFF
-	TRBV28	-	TRBJ2-7	TGTGCCAGCAGCCCTCCCGGGACGGGGAGCTACGAGCAGTACTTC	CASSPPGTGSYEQYF
-	TRBV4-2	-	TRBJ2-2	TGTGCCAGCAGCCAACCGGATAGAGGGGAGCTGTTTTTT	CASSQPDRGELFF
-	TRBV19	-	TRBJ1-5	TGTGCCAGTAGTATTGACAGGTCCGATCAGCCCCAGCATTTT	CASSIDRSDQPQHF
-	TRBV6-6	-	TRBJ1-1	TGTGCCAGCAGTTACTACGCTCGGGACACTGAAGCTTTCTTT	CASSYYARDTEAFF
-	TRBV7-9	-	TRBJ1-1	TGTGCCAGCAGACTACAGGGATTGAACACTGAAGCTTTCTTT	CASRLQGLNTEAFF
-	TRBV7-9	-	TRBJ2-3	TGTGCCAGCAGCTTAGAGGCAGATACGCAGTATTTT	CASSLEADTQYF
TRBD1	TRBV10-2	medium-sized	TRBJ2-7	TGCGCCAGCAGGGCCGGGACAGGTGTCTCCTACGAGCAGTACTTC	CASRAGTGVSYEQYF
-	TRBV4-2	-	TRBJ2-1	TGTGCCAGCAGCCCAGGATCAAACCACAATGAGCAGTTCTTC	CASSPGSNHNEQFF
-	TRBV29-1	-	TRBJ1-1	TGCAGCGTTGAAGCCCCTCAGCTCGGAGCTTTCTTT	CSVEAPQLGAFF
-	TRBV5-1	-	TRBJ1-6	TGCGCCAGCAGCTTAGGCCCGGGGTCACCCCTCCACTTT	CASSLGPGSPLHF
-	TRBV4-1	-	TRBJ1-5	TGCGCCAGCGGGCAGGGCAATCAGCCCCAGCATTTT	CASGQGNQPQHF
-	TRBV27	-	TRBJ1-5	TGTGCCAGCAGTTTATCGGGGACTCTTAGCAATCAGCCCCAGCATTTT	CASSLSGTLSNQPQHF
-	TRBV6-6	-	TRBJ2-2	TGTGCCGGGGGGAACACCGGGGAGCTGTTTTTT	CAGGNTGELFF
-	TRBV23-1	-	TRBJ1-3	TGCGCCAGCAGTCGGAGCGCAGGGTTTATCTCTGGAAACACCATATATTTT	CASSRSAGFISGNTIYF